This T cell receptor (beta chain) was identified in a study of blood T cells in healthy people across ages. The length of the CDR3 is 14 residues. The V end lost 6 bases, the J end lost 3 bases, and 15 bases lay between the germline ends. Germline V gene data show CDR1 as MGHDK and CDR2 as SYGVNS. A second PCR, run for about 7 to 12 cycles, used a sample-barcoded 5' primer plus a J-beta primer mix. A minimum of 2.5 million CDR3-containing paired-end reads was obtained for each sample. TCRdb called the 5' RACE reads again in MiXCR, with one record for every CDR3 protein. The sample yields about 1.6 million distinct CDR3 sequences, about 31% seen once.

Sequencing was performed on blood. The chain has TRBV25-1 and TRBJ2-7, with D perhaps matching TRBD1 (5 bases). This sequence was found in a woman aged 25 to 39 in good health. The CDR3 sequence is CASRGRQGYYEQYF. The CDR3 coding sequence is TGTGCCAGCAGGGGTAGGCAGGGTTACTACGAGCAGTACTTC.